This entry concerns a single T cell receptor beta chain. Per the study methods: Scientists estimated how many nucleated cells there were by amplifying reference gene primers. Sequencing used immunoSEQ multiplex PCR; TCRdb keeps in-frame clones, though not all of them. D and trimming were read from the DNA, whereas the V and J calls and clone size are those reported in that table. The sample carries 240,000 or so clones, roughly nine tenths recorded once. Germline CDR1 reads SGHNT; CDR2 reads YENEEA. The CDR3 runs 17 residues. With 5 bases clipped from V and 8 bases from J, the junction kept 13 bases outside the gene matches. The source of the sample is a study of blood T cell repertoires in COVID-19. Study summary: Whether acute or convalescent, the COVID-19 samples came from the United States, Italy and Spain. From T cells, B-cell-depleted T cells, or PBMCs came the material, which was cDNA or gDNA.

Sequencing input: peripheral blood. V is TRBV11-3 and J is TRBJ2-1, with 12 bases lining up with TRBD2. This receptor was identified in a man between 60 and 75 years old with acute or convalescent COVID-19. CDR3: CASSPRRGTSGFDEQFF. Written as DNA, the CDR3 is TGTGCCAGCAGCCCTCGGCGCGGGACTAGCGGGTTCGATGAGCAGTTCTTC. Supplemented by reference TRBV11-3 and TRBJ2-1, the full variable domain reads EAGVVQSPRYKIIEKKQPVAFWCNPISGHNTLYWYLQNLGQGPELLIRYENEEAVDDSQLPKDRFSAERLKGVDSTLKIQPAELGDSAVYLCASSPRRGTSGFDEQFFGPGTRLTVL.